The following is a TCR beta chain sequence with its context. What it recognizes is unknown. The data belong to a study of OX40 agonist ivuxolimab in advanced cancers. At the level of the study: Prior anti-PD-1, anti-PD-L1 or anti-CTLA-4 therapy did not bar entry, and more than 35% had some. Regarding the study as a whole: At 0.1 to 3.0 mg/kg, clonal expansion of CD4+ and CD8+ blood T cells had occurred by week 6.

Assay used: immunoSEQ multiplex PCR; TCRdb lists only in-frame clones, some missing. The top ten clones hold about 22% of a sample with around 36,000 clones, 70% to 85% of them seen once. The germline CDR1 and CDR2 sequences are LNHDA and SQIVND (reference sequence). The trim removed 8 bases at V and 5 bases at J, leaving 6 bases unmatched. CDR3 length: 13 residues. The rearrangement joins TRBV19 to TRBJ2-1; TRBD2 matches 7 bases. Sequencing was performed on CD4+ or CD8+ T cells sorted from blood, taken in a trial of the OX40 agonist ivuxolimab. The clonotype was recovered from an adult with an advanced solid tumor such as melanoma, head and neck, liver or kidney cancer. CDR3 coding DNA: TGTGCCAGTGGTAGCGGGTACAACAATGAGCAGTTCTTC. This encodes CASGSGYNNEQFF.